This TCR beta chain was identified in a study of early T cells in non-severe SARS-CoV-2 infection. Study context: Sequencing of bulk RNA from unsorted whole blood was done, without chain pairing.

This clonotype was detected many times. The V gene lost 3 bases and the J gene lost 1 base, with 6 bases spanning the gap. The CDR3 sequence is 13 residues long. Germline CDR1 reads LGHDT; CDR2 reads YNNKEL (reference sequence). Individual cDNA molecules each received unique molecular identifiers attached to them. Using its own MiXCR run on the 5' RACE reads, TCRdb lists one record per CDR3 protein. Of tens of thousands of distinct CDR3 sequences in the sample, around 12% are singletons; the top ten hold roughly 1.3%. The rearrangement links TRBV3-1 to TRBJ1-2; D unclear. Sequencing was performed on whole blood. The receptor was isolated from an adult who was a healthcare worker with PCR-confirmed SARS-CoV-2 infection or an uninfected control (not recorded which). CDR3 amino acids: CASSQTFNYGYTF. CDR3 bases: TGTGCCAGCAGCCAGACCTTTAACTATGGCTACACCTTC.